Shown below are 20 T cell receptor beta chains from a single sample sequenced in a study of blood T cell repertoires in COVID-19. Using immunoSEQ multiplex PCR, the repertoire was profiled, and TCRdb retains in-frame clones only, with some absent. The data contain 200,000 or so clones, about 91% of them seen just once; the ten biggest clones take up about 2.1%. The sequenced sample was PBMCs or T cells enriched from blood (not recorded which). The receptors shown here come from a middle-aged woman with acute COVID-19.

J is TRBJ1-5 and V is TRBV19, with D tentatively TRBD1 (5 bases). V dropped 3 bases and J dropped 7 bases, with 13 bases sitting between them. Germline loops: CDR1 LNHDA, CDR2 SQIVND (reference sequence). CDR3 length: 14 residues. This chain's CDR3 is CASSILGKGQPQHF. The CDR3 DNA is TGTGCCAGTAGTATTCTGGGAAAGGGGCAGCCCCAGCATTTT.

The chain links TRBV28 to TRBJ2-6, with TRBD1 as a possible D gene (6 bases). The germline V and J ends were trimmed by 7 bases and 0 bases, with 16 bases remaining between them. CDR1 MDHEN and CDR2 SYDVKM come from the germline V gene. CDR3 size: 17 residues. The CDR3 nucleotides are TGTGCCAGCACGAACCGGGGACAATTCTCTGGGGCCAACGTCCTGACTTTC. Translated: CASTNRGQFSGANVLTF.

This chain joins TRBV2 and TRBJ1-5; TRBD1 might be the D (6 bases). Looked up from germline, CDR1 is SNHLY and CDR2 is FYNNEI. V dropped 3 bases and J dropped 1 base, with 10 bases sitting between them. The CDR3 sequence is 15 residues long. CDR3 sequence (DNA): TGTGCCAGCAGTGATCGGGGGGCCAGCAATCAGCCCCAGCATTTT. This gives the protein CASSDRGASNQPQHF. Looking up the rest from reference TRBV2 and TRBJ1-5 gives the full variable domain: EPEVTQTPSHQVTQMGQEVILRCVPISNHLYFYWYRQILGQKVEFLVSFYNNEISEKSEIFDDQFSVERPDGSNFTLKIRSTKLEDSAMYFCASSDRGASNQPQHFGDGTRLSIL.

V gene TRBV7-8 combines with J gene TRBJ2-1; D unclear. The germline V and J ends were trimmed by 6 bases and 8 bases, with 14 bases remaining between them. Germline values: CDR1 SGHVS, CDR2 FQNEAQ. The CDR3 covers 13 residues. The CDR3 bases are TGTGCCAGCAGATTGCTAGGCGAGCATGAGCAGTTCTTC. Its protein product is CASRLLGEHEQFF.

The J gene is TRBJ2-5, the V gene TRBV5-1; 10 bases line up with TRBD2. Germline V CDR1 and CDR2: SGHRS, YFSETQ. The CDR3 has 16 residues. Trimming at V came to 4 bases and at J to 7 bases, leaving 13 bases not matched to a gene. CDR3 protein: CASSHNSGTSVGTQYF. In nucleotides, the CDR3 is TGCGCCAGCAGCCACAATTCCGGGACTAGCGTGGGGACCCAGTACTTC.

The chain employs TRBV28 and TRBJ2-2; a weak D match, TRBD2 (5 bases). The CDR3 is made up of 12 amino acids. The V end was cut by 5 bases, the J end by 8 bases, with 9 bases between. Germline lookup yields CDR1 MDHEN and CDR2 SYDVKM. This chain's CDR3 is CASSIEGGELFF. The CDR3 coding sequence is TGTGCCAGCAGTATCGAGGGTGGGGAGCTGTTTTTT.

V usage is TRBV7-9 and J usage is TRBJ2-3; 7 bases align to TRBD2. This CDR3 is built from 16 residues. V lost 4 bases, J lost 4 bases, and 11 bases stayed unmatched. Germline lookup yields CDR1 SEHNR and CDR2 FQNEAQ (reference sequence). CDR3 in amino acids: CASSSLARERADTQYF. The CDR3, as DNA: TGTGCCAGCAGCTCATTAGCGCGGGAGAGGGCAGATACGCAGTATTTT.

CDR3 sequence (DNA): TGTGCCAGCAGCTTAGGGGGGACAGGGAGCAATCAGCCCCAGCATTTT. The encoded protein is CASSLGGTGSNQPQHF. The V call is TRBV11-2, the J call TRBJ1-5; 9 bases fit TRBD1. CDR3 size: 16 residues. The V gene's germline CDR1 is SGHAT and CDR2 FQNNGV. V trimming: 1 base; J trimming: 1 base; junction bases outside the gene matches: 2.

The rearrangement joins TRBV6-5 to TRBJ1-5; no firm D call. The CDR3 is 15 amino acids. V lost 2 bases and J lost 0, with 8 bases in between. Germline CDR1 MNHEY, CDR2 SVGAGI. The CDR3 protein is CASSYRQPSNQPQHF. The CDR3 bases are TGTGCCAGCAGTTACCGACAACCTAGCAATCAGCCCCAGCATTTT.

On this clone: The junction differs from germline at one of its ends, possibly a read error. CDR3 bases: TGCGTCAGCAGCATTCTCTCAGGGGACTATGGCTACACCTTC. It is translated as CVSSILSGDYGYTF. V gene TRBV5-1 combines with J gene TRBJ1-2; D is possibly TRBD1 (6 bases). Per the germline V gene, CDR1 is SGHRS and CDR2 is YFSETQ. The CDR3 has 14 amino acids. Full variable domain (missing parts from reference TRBV5-1 and TRBJ1-2): KAGVTQTPRYLIKTRGQQVTLSCSPISGHRSVSWYQQTPGQGLQFLFEYFSETQRNKGNFPGRFSGRQFSNSRSEMNVSTLELGDSALYLCVSSILSGDYGYTFGSGTRLTVV.

J is TRBJ1-5 and V is TRBV30, with 11 positions matching TRBD1. V was clipped by 0 bases and J by 5 bases; unmatched bases: 6. Germline values: CDR1 GTSNPN, CDR2 SVGIG (reference sequence). The CDR3 has 16 amino acids. The CDR3 reads CAWSVSRTGGDQPQHF. The CDR3 DNA sequence: TGTGCCTGGAGTGTGAGTCGGACAGGGGGCGATCAGCCCCAGCATTTT. The full variable domain, completed using reference TRBV30 and TRBJ1-5, is SQTIHQWPATLVQPVGSPLSLECTVEGTSNPNLYWYRQAAGRGLQLLFYSVGIGQISSEVPQNLSASRPQDRQFILSSKKLLLSDSGFYLCAWSVSRTGGDQPQHFGDGTRLSIL.

This chain links TRBV14 with TRBJ2-5; 12 bases agree with TRBD1. The length of the CDR3 is 17 residues. Trimming cost V 1 base and J 3 bases; bases outside gene matches: 6. Germline CDR1 reads SGHDN; CDR2 reads FVKESK. CDR3 region: CASSQGPGTGGEETQYF. In nucleotides, the CDR3 is TGTGCCAGCAGCCAAGGGCCCGGGACAGGGGGCGAAGAGACCCAGTACTTC.

The rearrangement joins TRBV5-1 to TRBJ2-1; 9 bases match TRBD2. The CDR3 has 16 amino acids. Unmatched junction bases numbered 12, after V lost 4 bases and J lost 7 bases. From germline, CDR1 is SGHRS and CDR2 YFSETQ. The CDR3 bases are TGCGCCAGCAGCCTATTACCGGGACTAGCTGAAAATGAGCAGTTCTTC. This translates into CASSLLPGLAENEQFF.

This sequence joins TRBV25-1 and TRBJ1-1, with 7 bases lining up with TRBD1. The length of the CDR3 is 14 residues. V lost 4 bases to trimming and J lost 5 bases; unmatched junction nucleotides: 7. Looked up from germline, CDR1 is MGHDK and CDR2 is SYGVNS. The CDR3 DNA is TGTGCCAGCAGTGCCCGGACAGGACGGACTGAAGCTTTCTTT. This gives the protein CASSARTGRTEAFF. The whole variable domain, remainder taken from reference TRBV25-1 and TRBJ1-1, is EADIYQTPRYLVIGTGKKITLECSQTMGHDKMYWYQQDPGMELHLIHYSYGVNSTEKGDLSSESTVSRIRTEHFPLTLESARPSHTSQYLCASSARTGRTEAFFGQGTRLTVV.

The rearrangement links TRBV30 to TRBJ1-1; tentative D call: TRBD1 (5 bases). Germline CDR1 GTSNPN, CDR2 SVGIG (reference sequence). The CDR3 covers 12 residues. The V and J ends lost 1 base and 9 bases respectively, with 12 bases between them. The CDR3 coding sequence is TGTGCCTGGAGTGGGGGGAGGACCAAAGCTTTCTTT. It yields the protein CAWSGGRTKAFF.

The chain links TRBV11-3 to TRBJ1-1; the D is unclear. The CDR3 loop spans 13 amino acids. The germline V and J ends were trimmed by 5 bases and 2 bases, with 9 bases remaining between them. CDR1 is SGHNT, CDR2 YENEEA, per germline. CDR3 in amino acids: CASSQGSNTEAFF. DNA for the CDR3: TGTGCCAGCAGCCAAGGGAGTAACACTGAAGCTTTCTTT.

The chain is built from TRBV11-2 and TRBJ1-6; no clear D. V gave up 1 base and J gave up 0 bases, with 10 bases separating them. The CDR3 consists of 17 residues. CDR1 is SGHAT and CDR2 is FQNNGV in the germline V gene. The CDR3 region has the DNA TGTGCCAGCAGCTTAGGCCCCGGGAGCTCCTATAATTCACCCCTCCACTTT. This translates into CASSLGPGSSYNSPLHF.

This sequence joins TRBV3-1 (or the pseudogene TRBV3-2) and TRBJ2-7; D unresolved. The CDR3 has 14 amino acids. Deletions cut 4 bases from V and 5 bases from J, with 15 bases between. CDR1 LGHDT and CDR2 YNNKEL come from the germline V gene (reference sequence). The CDR3 sequence: CASSRRTQINEQYF. CDR3 coding DNA: TGTGCCAGCAGCCGGAGAACCCAGATCAACGAGCAGTACTTC.

The chain has TRBV6-2 or TRBV6-3 and TRBJ2-3; 12 bases agree with TRBD2. CDR1 and CDR2 (germline): MNHEY, SVGEGT. Trimming cost V 3 bases and J 6 bases; bases outside gene matches: 13. The CDR3 covers 18 residues. The CDR3 DNA sequence: TGTGCCAGCAGTTATTACCTCGCTAGCGGGAGGGGTAGGGATACGCAGTATTTT. Translating gives CASSYYLASGRGRDTQYF.

V gene TRBV7-6 combines with J gene TRBJ2-5; D may be TRBD1 (7 bases). The germline V gene has CDR1 SGHVS and CDR2 FNYEAQ. The CDR3 extends over 13 amino acids. Trimming stripped 5 bases from V and 5 bases from J, with 12 bases between. This CDR3 reads CASSRQGGETQYF. CDR3 nucleotides: TGTGCCAGCAGCCGACAGGGAGGCGAGACCCAGTACTTC.